This T cell receptor (beta chain) emerged from a study of blood T cell repertoires in COVID-19. V trimming: 4 bases; J trimming: 7 bases; junction bases outside the gene matches: 12. CDR3 size: 16 residues. Germline assignment: CDR1 SGHTS and CDR2 YDEGEE. TCRdb's table, derived via immunoSEQ multiplex PCR, lists solely in-frame clones and lacks some. The table records about 330,000 clones, roughly 89% of them present only once. The clonotype originates from a man aged 30-40 years with COVID-19, enrolled during active disease. Sequenced material: peripheral blood. The rearrangement uses TRBV5-8 and TRBJ2-1; TRBD1 agrees at 9 bases. The CDR3 is CASSPTGGALVNEQFF. The CDR3 bases are TGTGCCAGCAGCCCCACAGGGGGCGCCCTGGTGAATGAGCAGTTCTTC.